The 2 T cell receptor beta chains presented below share a single source sample, sequenced in a study of T cells expressing NK-cell markers. TCRdb re-called the 5' RACE reads, yielding one record per CDR3 amino acid sequence without DNA. The sample yields around 380,000 distinct CDR3 sequences, of which the top ten take up about 10%. The sequenced sample consisted of blood T cells: a sorted CD56 or NKG2C T cell subset, CD4+ or CD8+ T cells, or bulk PBMC T cells (not recorded which). All receptors derive from a woman aged 50 to 60 in good health.

V and J are TRBV5-5 and TRBJ2-4; the D call from TCRdb, TRBD2, cannot be confirmed without DNA. Germline lookup yields CDR1 SGHKS and CDR2 YYEKEE (reference sequence). The CDR3 is 17 amino acids. The CDR3: CASSFSGSPNIQNIQYF. The whole variable domain, filled in from reference TRBV5-5 and TRBJ2-4, reads DAGVTQSPTHLIKTRGQQVTLRCSPISGHKSVSWYQQVLGQGPQFIFQYYEKEERGRGNFPDRFSARQFPNYSSELNVNALLLGDSALYLCASSFSGSPNIQNIQYFGAGTRLSVL.

The chain carries TRBV20-1 and TRBJ2-5; the D call of TRBD1 rests on TCRdb alone, since no DNA is present to check it. CDR3 length: 16 residues. Germline loops: CDR1 DFQATT, CDR2 SNEGSKA (reference sequence). The CDR3 loop reads CSASSYRMKREETQYF.